The next 5 T cell receptor beta chains were all read from a single sample in a study of human T cells and chemical hapten exposure. Time point meaning: pre-sensitization, week 0. Treatment described: therapeutic diphenylcyclopropenone sensitization with weekly scalp DPC. TCRdb processed the RACE reads anew with MiXCR; each CDR3 protein has one entry. The repertoire includes about 380,000 distinct CDR3 sequences, more than 4.5% of them detected once, and 2.6% sits in the top ten. The specimen was whole blood, collected in connection with sensitization to the hapten diphenylcyclopropenone (DPC). Receptors originate from a woman aged 45-60 years with alopecia areata. Some clones in this sample may be carry-over from other donors' samples.

For the CDR3, the DNA is TGTGCCAGCAGACGGACAGGGTATCTCTACGAGCAGTACTTC. Translating gives CASRRTGYLYEQYF. The chain joins TRBV27 to TRBJ2-7, with 8 bases fitting TRBD1. CDR3 length: 14 amino acids. The germline V gene has CDR1 MNHEY and CDR2 SMNVEV (reference sequence). After removal of 6 bases from V and 3 bases from J, the junction contained 7 bases not matched to a gene.

The J gene is TRBJ2-3, the V gene TRBV6-2 or TRBV6-3; 10 nucleotides line up with TRBD1. Germline V lookup: CDR1 MNHEY, CDR2 SVGEGT. The CDR3 contains 19 residues. The trim removed 2 bases at V and 1 base at J, leaving 12 bases unmatched. CDR3: CASSYNPRDRGSGTDTQYF. The DNA for the CDR3 is TGTGCCAGCAGTTACAACCCGCGGGACAGGGGATCAGGCACAGATACGCAGTATTTT.

This clonotype was counted at least ten times. The rearrangement uses TRBV28 and TRBJ2-1; 8 bases match TRBD2. Unmatched junction bases numbered 5, after V lost 5 bases and J lost 5 bases. The CDR3 totals 14 residues. CDR1 and CDR2 from the germline V gene are MDHEN and SYDVKM. The CDR3 DNA sequence: TGTGCCAGCAGTCTGACTAGCGCCCACAATGAGCAGTTCTTC. Amino acid sequence: CASSLTSAHNEQFF.

This clonotype was seen at least ten times. The CDR3 nucleotides are TGCAGTGCTAGAGAGGGGGGGACTGAAGCTTTCTTT. This gives the protein CSAREGGTEAFF. The chain carries TRBV20-1 and TRBJ1-1, with TRBD1 as a possible D gene (5 bases). The CDR3 covers 12 residues. Germline lookup yields CDR1 DFQATT and CDR2 SNEGSKA (reference sequence). V was clipped by 0 bases and J by 5 bases, with 7 bases between them.

This clonotype was seen many times. This chain connects TRBV29-1 to TRBJ2-2; D possibly corresponds to TRBD1 (5 bases). This CDR3 has 14 amino acids. Germline V gives CDR1 SQVTM, CDR2 ANQGSEA. V was pared by 5 bases and J by 2 bases, with 12 bases between. CDR3 in amino acids: CSVLGAFNTGELFF. In DNA form, the CDR3 reads TGCAGCGTTTTAGGGGCTTTTAACACCGGGGAGCTGTTTTTT.